The clone carrying this TCR beta chain has a single count. Its specificity is unknown. This record comes from a study of cytomegalovirus exposure and HLA in healthy donors. Study results and caveats: The study flagged around 160 TCR beta chains as cytomegalovirus-associated. Later genetic work tied a missense DCLRE1C variant to beta-chain V and J trimming.

V lost 5 bases and J lost 5; bases outside the gene matches: 6. From germline, CDR1 is SGHAT and CDR2 FQDESV (reference sequence). CDR3 size: 14 residues. With 60 Vbeta and 13 Jbeta primers, the PCR was carried out. Per the study methods: It was a later analysis that counted about 80 million unique TCR beta chains, of which some 10 million were shared. Some clones are missing from TCRdb's copy, which holds only in-frame ones; the method was immunoSEQ multiplex PCR. V and J calls and clone size follow that table, whereas D and trimming were derived from the DNA. The data hold approximately 150,000 clones, with about 63% observed a single time.

The clonotype comes from a woman in her thirties or forties in good health and CMV-seropositive. Specimen: PBMCs. The J gene is TRBJ2-5, the V gene TRBV11-1; 9 nucleotides align to TRBD1. The CDR3 loop is CASSPRTGDETQYF. The CDR3 region has the DNA TGTGCCAGCAGCCCCAGGACAGGGGATGAGACCCAGTACTTC.